This note documents a single T cell receptor (beta chain) sequence. The sample comes from a study of T cell repertoires in cytomegalovirus infection. The CDR3 consists of 14 residues. V lost 7 bases and J 1 base, leaving 13 bases between the germline ends. TCRdb independently ran MiXCR on the reads; one entry per CDR3 protein. Of some 150,000 distinct CDR3 sequences listed, 23% are singletons. This sequence was found in a human donor in good health (CMV status not recorded). Some clones in this sample may be carry-over from other donors' samples. Sequencing was performed on PBMCs. The chain is built from TRBV23-1 and TRBJ2-5; D is perhaps TRBD2 (7 bases). TRBV23-1 is annotated as an ORF whose role is uncertain. For the CDR3, the DNA is TGCGCCAGCAACCAGGGGAGGGCCCAAGAGACCCAGTACTTC. Amino acids: CASNQGRAQETQYF.